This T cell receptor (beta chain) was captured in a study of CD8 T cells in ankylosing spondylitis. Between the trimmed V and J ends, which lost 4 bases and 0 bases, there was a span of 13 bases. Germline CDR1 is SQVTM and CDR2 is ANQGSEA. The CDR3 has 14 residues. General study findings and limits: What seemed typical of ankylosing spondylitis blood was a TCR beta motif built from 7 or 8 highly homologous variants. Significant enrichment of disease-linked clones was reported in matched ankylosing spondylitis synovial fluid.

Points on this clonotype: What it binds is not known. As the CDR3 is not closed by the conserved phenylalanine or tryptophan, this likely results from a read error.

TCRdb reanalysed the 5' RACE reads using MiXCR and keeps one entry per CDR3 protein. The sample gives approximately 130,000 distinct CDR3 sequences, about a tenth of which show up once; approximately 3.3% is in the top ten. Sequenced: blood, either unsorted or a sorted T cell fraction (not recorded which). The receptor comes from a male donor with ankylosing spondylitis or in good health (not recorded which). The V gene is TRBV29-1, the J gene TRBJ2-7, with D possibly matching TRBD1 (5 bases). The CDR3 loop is CSVGFGRDSYEQYL. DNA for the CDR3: TGCAGCGTTGGGTTTGGCAGGGACTCCTACGAGCAGTACTTG.